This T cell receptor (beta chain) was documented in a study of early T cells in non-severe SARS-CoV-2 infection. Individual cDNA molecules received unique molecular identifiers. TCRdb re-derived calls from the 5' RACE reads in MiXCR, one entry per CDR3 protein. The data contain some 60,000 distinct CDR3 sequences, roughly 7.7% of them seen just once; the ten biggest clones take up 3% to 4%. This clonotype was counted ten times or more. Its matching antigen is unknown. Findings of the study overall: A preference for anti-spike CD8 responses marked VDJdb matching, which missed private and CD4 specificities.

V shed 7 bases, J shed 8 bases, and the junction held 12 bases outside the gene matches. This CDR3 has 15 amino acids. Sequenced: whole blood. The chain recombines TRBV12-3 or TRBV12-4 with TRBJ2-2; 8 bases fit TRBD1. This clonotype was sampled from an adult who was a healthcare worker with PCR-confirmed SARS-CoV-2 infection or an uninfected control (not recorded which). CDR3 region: CASKPGDRRSGELFF. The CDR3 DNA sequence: TGTGCCAGCAAACCCGGGGACAGGAGGTCTGGGGAGCTGTTTTTT.